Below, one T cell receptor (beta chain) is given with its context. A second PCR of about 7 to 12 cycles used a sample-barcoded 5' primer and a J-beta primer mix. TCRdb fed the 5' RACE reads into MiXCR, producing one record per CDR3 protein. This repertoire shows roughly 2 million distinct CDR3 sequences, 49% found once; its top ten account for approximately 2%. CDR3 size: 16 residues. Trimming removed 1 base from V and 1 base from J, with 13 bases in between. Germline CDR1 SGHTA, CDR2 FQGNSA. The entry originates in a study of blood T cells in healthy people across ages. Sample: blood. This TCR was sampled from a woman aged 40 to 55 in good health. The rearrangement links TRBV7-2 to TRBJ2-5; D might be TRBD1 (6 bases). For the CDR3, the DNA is TGTGCCAGCAGCTTAGTTAGTGGGGGCACCCAAGAGACCCAGTACTTC. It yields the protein CASSLVSGGTQETQYF.